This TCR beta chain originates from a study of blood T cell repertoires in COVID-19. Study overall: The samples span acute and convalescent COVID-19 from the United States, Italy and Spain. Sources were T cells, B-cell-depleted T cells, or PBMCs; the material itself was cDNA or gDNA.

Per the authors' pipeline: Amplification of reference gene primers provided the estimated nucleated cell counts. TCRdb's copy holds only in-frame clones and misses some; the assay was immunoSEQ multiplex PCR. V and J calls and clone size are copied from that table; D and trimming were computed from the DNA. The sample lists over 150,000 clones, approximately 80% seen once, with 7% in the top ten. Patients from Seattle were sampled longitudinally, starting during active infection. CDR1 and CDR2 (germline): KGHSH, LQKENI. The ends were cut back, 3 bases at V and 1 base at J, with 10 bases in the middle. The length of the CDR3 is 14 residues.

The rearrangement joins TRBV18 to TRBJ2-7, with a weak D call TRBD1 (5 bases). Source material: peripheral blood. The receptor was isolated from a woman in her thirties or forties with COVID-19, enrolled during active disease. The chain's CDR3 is CASSPATDSYEQYF. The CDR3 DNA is TGTGCCAGCTCACCTGCGACAGATTCCTACGAGCAGTACTTC.